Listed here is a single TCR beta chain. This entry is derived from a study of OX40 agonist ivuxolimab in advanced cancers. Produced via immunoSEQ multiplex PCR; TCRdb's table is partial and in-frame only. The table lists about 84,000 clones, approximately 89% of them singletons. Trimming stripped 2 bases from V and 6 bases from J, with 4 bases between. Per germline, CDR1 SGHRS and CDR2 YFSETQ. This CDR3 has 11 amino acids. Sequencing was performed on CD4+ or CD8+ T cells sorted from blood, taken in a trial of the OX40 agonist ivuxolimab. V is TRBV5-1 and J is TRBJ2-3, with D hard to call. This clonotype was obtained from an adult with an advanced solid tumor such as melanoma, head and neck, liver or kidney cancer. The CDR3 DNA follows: TGCGCCAGCAGCTTTGTCGATACGCAGTATTTT. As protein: CASSFVDTQYF.